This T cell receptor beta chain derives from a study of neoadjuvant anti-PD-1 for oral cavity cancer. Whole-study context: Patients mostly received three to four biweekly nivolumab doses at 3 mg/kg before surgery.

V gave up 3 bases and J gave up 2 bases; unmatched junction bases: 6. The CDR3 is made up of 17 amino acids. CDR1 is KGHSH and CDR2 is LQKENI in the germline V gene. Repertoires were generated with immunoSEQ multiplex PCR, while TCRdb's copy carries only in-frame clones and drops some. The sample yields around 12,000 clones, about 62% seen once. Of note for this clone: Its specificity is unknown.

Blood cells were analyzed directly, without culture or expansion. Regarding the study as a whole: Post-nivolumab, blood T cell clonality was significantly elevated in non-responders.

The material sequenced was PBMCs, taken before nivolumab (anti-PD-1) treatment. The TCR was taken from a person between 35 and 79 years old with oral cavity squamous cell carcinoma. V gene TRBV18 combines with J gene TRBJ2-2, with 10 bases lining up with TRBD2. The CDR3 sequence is CASSPASGGGNTGELFF. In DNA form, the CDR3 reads TGTGCCAGCTCACCGGCTAGCGGGGGAGGAAACACCGGGGAGCTGTTTTTT.